The 10 T cell receptor beta chains in this list originate from one sample, sequenced in a study of T cells in Graves' hyperthyroidism and ophthalmopathy (dated 2019 in TCRdb). Library creation used multiplex PCR. Sequencing relied on an Illumina HiSeq 2000. Amplification of TCR beta CDR3 regions was carried out from RNA transcripts. The first round of RT-PCR for the TCR CDR3 was performed with the HTBI primer set and the Qiagen OneStep RT-PCR kit. TCRdb redid the processing of the public reads, applying fastp at Q25 and MiXCR, and retained in-frame beta chains. All rows with the same CDR3 protein become a single entry with the most common DNA and genes. The table for this sample lists fewer than 850,000 distinct CDR3 sequences; approximately 15% of them were counted only once. The ten biggest clones cover 15% to 19% of the sample. The sequenced material came from blood. Receptor source: a man aged 45 to 65 with Graves' hyperthyroidism.

This clonotype was detected ten times or more. The rearrangement uses TRBV11-2 and TRBJ1-2; 8 bases are a match to TRBD1. The germline V gene encodes CDR1 SGHAT and CDR2 FQNNGV. This CDR3 spans 14 amino acids. After removal of 5 bases from V and 4 bases from J, the junction contained 6 bases not matched to a gene. For the CDR3, the DNA is TGTGCCAGCAGCCCAGGACAGGGCGGCTATGGCTACACCTTC. Protein product: CASSPGQGGYGYTF.

This clonotype was detected many times. CDR3 DNA sequence: TGTGCCAGCAGCCAAGGCAGGGCCCAGACCCAGTACTTC. Its translation: CASSQGRAQTQYF. The chain joins TRBV3-1 to TRBJ2-5; tentatively, D is TRBD1 (5 bases). This CDR3 comprises 13 residues. V was cut by 1 base and J by 6 bases, with 9 bases left in between. Per germline, CDR1 LGHDT and CDR2 YNNKEL (reference sequence).

This chain connects TRBV9 to TRBJ2-1; D may be TRBD1 or TRBD2 (5 bases each). Looked up from germline, CDR1 is SGDLS and CDR2 is YYNGEE. V lost 2 bases and J 4 bases, leaving 13 bases between the germline ends. The CDR3 spans 15 residues. This CDR3 reads CASSVTGTLYNEQFF. The CDR3 nucleotides are TGTGCCAGCAGCGTTACCGGGACGCTATACAATGAGCAGTTCTTC.

The rearrangement joins TRBV3-1 to TRBJ1-4; weak D call: TRBD1 (6 bases). Per germline, CDR1 LGHDT and CDR2 YNNKEL (reference sequence). The CDR3 is 14 residues long. Trimming left V 6 bases short and J 7 bases short, with 15 bases between. CDR3 amino acids: CASRGGTLREKLFF. For the CDR3, the DNA is TGTGCCAGCAGGGGGGGGACACTGCGTGAAAAACTGTTTTTT. The full variable domain, rest sourced from reference TRBV3-1 and TRBJ1-4, is DTAVSQTPKYLVTQMGNDKSIKCEQNLGHDTMYWYKQDSKKFLKIMFSYNNKELIINETVPNRFSPKSPDKAHLNLHINSLELGDSAVYFCASRGGTLREKLFFGSGTQLSVL.

V gene TRBV19 combines with J gene TRBJ2-3; 7 bases match TRBD2. Losses at the gene ends were 3 bases for V and 1 base for J; bases not matched to a gene: 7. This CDR3 is built from 16 residues. CDR1 is LNHDA and CDR2 is SQIVND in the germline V gene (reference sequence). CDR3 sequence: CASSMVQGGGTDTQYF. The CDR3 DNA reads as TGTGCCAGTAGTATGGTGCAGGGAGGGGGCACAGATACGCAGTATTTT. The variable domain in full, with the rest retrieved from reference TRBV19 and TRBJ2-3, is DGGITQSPKYLFRKEGQNVTLSCEQNLNHDAMYWYRQDPGQGLRLIYYSQIVNDFQKGDIAEGYSVSREKKESFPLTVTSAQKNPTAFYLCASSMVQGGGTDTQYFGPGTRLTVL.

This clonotype showed up just a few times. The gene calls are TRBV6-1 and TRBJ2-3; 7 bases line up with TRBD2. The CDR3 contains 15 residues. The germline CDR1 and CDR2 sequences are MNHNS and SASEGT. V shed 6 bases and J 0 bases; nucleotides not matched to a gene: 6. CDR3 residues: CASRTRAGSTDTQYF. CDR3 nucleotide sequence: TGTGCCAGCAGGACCCGAGCGGGGAGCACAGATACGCAGTATTTT.

This clonotype has a handful of counts. This sequence joins TRBV6-5 and TRBJ1-5; TRBD1 matches 9 bases. This CDR3 has 15 amino acids. Germline lookup yields CDR1 MNHEY and CDR2 SVGAGI. The V segment lost 2 bases and the J segment 7 bases; nucleotides outside the gene matches: 6. The CDR3 DNA follows: TGTGCCAGCAGTTACCGGGACAGGGTGCGCCAGCCCCAGCATTTT. Its protein is CASSYRDRVRQPQHF.

There are many counts of this clonotype. In DNA form, the CDR3 reads TGCAGTGCCCCCCAGCGGCTCAGCACAGATACGCAGTATTTT. Amino acid sequence: CSAPQRLSTDTQYF. V usage is TRBV20-1 and J usage is TRBJ2-3, with a weak D call TRBD2 (5 bases). V was shortened by 6 bases and J by 0 bases, with 13 bases between the two germline ends. The CDR3 sequence is 14 residues long. Germline assignment: CDR1 DFQATT and CDR2 SNEGSKA (reference sequence).

Only a few counts were recorded for this clonotype. The chain is built from TRBV6-2 or TRBV6-3 and TRBJ1-1; D unclear. The CDR3 spans 14 residues. CDR1 is MNHEY and CDR2 is SVGEGT in the germline V gene. V lost 5 bases, J lost 2 bases, and 12 bases lay in between. CDR3 sequence (DNA): TGTGCCAGCAGTCCCTTTTCCACTAACACTGAAGCTTTCTTT. Its protein product is CASSPFSTNTEAFF.

The chain couples TRBV27 to TRBJ2-3; D gene uncertain. V was pared by 4 bases and J by 1 base, with 9 bases between. The CDR3 sequence is 14 residues long. Germline assignment: CDR1 MNHEY and CDR2 SMNVEV (reference sequence). CDR3 sequence: CASSWSTGTDTQYF. CDR3 DNA sequence: TGTGCCAGCAGTTGGTCGACGGGCACAGATACGCAGTATTTT.